The entry below gives a single T cell receptor beta chain sequence along with its context. The antigen is undetermined. This sample is drawn from a study of T-cell memory formation after mild COVID-19. Whole-study findings and limits: A second wave expanding day 15 to 37 was CD4+-biased; contracting clones were balanced.

From the 5' RACE reads, TCRdb called clonotypes with MiXCR, one entry per CDR3 protein. The profile shows nearly 250,000 distinct CDR3 sequences, less than 20% of them singletons. The receptor was derived from an adult woman who had mild COVID-19 (a few samples of this study predate the infection). Cell type and time point are not known. Sequencing was performed on PBMCs or a T cell subset sorted from them (not recorded which).

In DNA, the CDR3 is TGTGCCGCGAGCGGGGGGTCTCAAGAGACCCAGTACTTC. This sequence encodes CAASGGSQETQYF. The V gene is TRBV7-2, the J gene TRBJ2-5; TRBD2 agrees at 9 bases. V shed 11 bases, J shed 2 bases, and the junction held 6 bases outside the gene matches. This CDR3 contains 13 residues. The germline V gene encodes CDR1 SGHTA and CDR2 FQGNSA.